This T cell receptor beta chain was captured in a study of shared clonotypes between healthy human individuals. An even split of each subset's genomic DNA across several immunoSEQ plates was performed. About 30,000 T cell genomes, or approximately 0.2 ug DNA, went into the sorted-subset replicate PCRs. Profiled with immunoSEQ multiplex PCR; TCRdb holds only in-frame clones, not every one. The sample has about 1 million clones; around 76% are singletons. Germline loops: CDR1 SGHDT, CDR2 YYEEEE. This CDR3 is built from 14 residues. V lost 1 base and J 5 bases, leaving 10 bases between the germline ends. Naive CD4+ cells were CD45RA-selected; the remaining cells were memory.

Material: memory CD4+ T cells sorted from blood. Subset: CD45RA-negative fraction. The V and J genes are TRBV5-6 and TRBJ2-4; D remains unclear. The sequence was obtained from a man aged 18 to 30 in good health. The DNA for the CDR3 is TGTGCCAGCAGCTTGTTGGTAGAGGAAAACATTCAGTACTTC. Translation: CASSLLVEENIQYF.